The entry below gives a single TCR beta chain sequence along with its context. The CDR3 has 13 residues. Trimming pared 3 bases from V and 2 bases from J, leaving 8 bases between. As processed by the authors: Estimation of nucleated cell counts relied on the amplification of reference gene primers. Profiling relied on immunoSEQ multiplex PCR, and the TCRdb table lists in-frame clones only, not all of them. V, J and clone size reflect that table, while D and trimming were determined from the DNA. Of around 250,000 clones listed, approximately 85% are singletons. Participants were aged roughly 18 to 89 years from approximately 25 US areas. Participants reported their clinical history, and cohort assignment relied on those reports. The data were obtained in a study of blood T cell repertoires in COVID-19. Overall study context: The origin of the acute and convalescent COVID-19 samples was the United States, Italy and Spain.

The sequencing input was PBMCs or T cells enriched from blood (not recorded which). The origin of this receptor is a woman aged 45-65 years who had recovered from COVID-19. The chain combines TRBV12-3 or TRBV12-4 with TRBJ2-7; D might be TRBD2 (6 bases). CDR3 nucleotide sequence: TGTGCCAGCAGTTTTGGGACTGCCTACGAGCAGTACTTC. Its protein product is CASSFGTAYEQYF.